This TCR beta chain was sequenced for a study of tissue T cells after allogeneic stem cell transplantation. Noted time point: mouse harvest day 7 after allogeneic transplant. The graft held 10^6 splenic CD5+ T cells and 10^7 T-cell-depleted bone marrow cells. This mouse GVHD model was MHC-mismatched B6 to BALB/c, profiled day 7 or 14. In its sample, this clone was seen a few times. The genes are named according to mouse. The read stops 1 residue short of the end of the CDR3; the missing end is completed from the germline J gene. Profiled with immunoSEQ multiplex PCR; TCRdb holds only in-frame clones, not every one. The data hold 8,500 to 9,000 clones, with 35% to 50% observed a single time. Germline V CDR1 and CDR2: KGHTA, FQNQQP. The CDR3 covers 15 residues.

The rearrangement uses TRBV23 and TRBJ1-4; the table gives TRBD1 as D, unverified against the DNA. The source is a female BALB/c mouse given C57BL/6 T cells with graft-versus-host disease after an allogeneic hematopoietic cell transplant. Sequenced: skin. The CDR3 reads CSSSQGQGASERLFF. The sequenced CDR3 bases are TGCTCCAGCAGTCAAGGACAGGGGGCCAGCGAAAGATTATTT. Full variable domain (remainder filled in from reference TRBV23 and TRBJ1-4): DAAVTQKPRYLIKMKGQEAEMKCIPEKGHTAVFWYQQKQSKELKFLIYFQNQQPLDQIDMVKERFSAVCPSSSLCSLGIRTCEAEDSALYLCSSSQGQGASERLFFGHGTKLSVL.